Detailed here is one TCR beta chain. This specimen comes from a study of blood T cell repertoires in COVID-19. About the research overall: There were acute and convalescent COVID-19 samples, and they came from the United States, Italy and Spain. The analysed material was cDNA or gDNA that came from T cells, B-cell-depleted T cells, or PBMCs.

As handled by the study authors: Amplification with reference gene primers provided the estimates of nucleated cell counts. Profiled with immunoSEQ multiplex PCR; TCRdb holds only in-frame clones, not every one. The V and J calls and clone size come from that table; D and trimming were worked out from the DNA. The repertoire holds hundreds of thousands of clones, 80% to 90% seen once, with more than 1.4% in the top ten. The germline V gene encodes CDR1 MGHRA and CDR2 YSYEKL. J gave up 7 bases and V 0 bases, and 8 bases lay outside the gene matches. The CDR3 covers 17 residues. This sequence was found in a woman in her 30s with active or convalescent COVID-19. The chain employs TRBV4-1 and TRBJ1-6; 8 bases fit TRBD1. Sequencing was carried out using peripheral blood. CDR3: CASSQEAGGAINSPLHF. CDR3 nucleotides: TGCGCCAGCAGCCAAGAGGCAGGGGGCGCAATCAATTCACCCCTCCACTTT.